This passage covers 6 T cell receptor beta chains from one sample sequenced in a study of T cells after yellow fever vaccination. MiXCR was run by TCRdb on the 5' RACE reads, yielding one entry per CDR3 protein. This sample has about 370,000 distinct CDR3 sequences, with around a tenth found just once. The material sequenced was PBMCs, taken on the day of the first yellow fever vaccination. Receptors were obtained from a man between 18 and 29 years old who received the YFV17D yellow fever vaccine.

This chain connects TRBV7-8 to TRBJ2-7; D may correspond to TRBD1 or TRBD2 (5 bases each). Germline CDR1 SGHVS, CDR2 FQNEAQ. The CDR3 consists of 16 residues. V gave up 1 base and J gave up 6 bases, with 19 bases separating them. The CDR3 region is CASSLVGGGDYGEQYV. As DNA, the CDR3 is TGTGCCAGCAGCTTAGTCGGTGGGGGAGACTATGGCGAGCAGTACGTC.

Only a few counts were recorded for this clonotype. The V and J genes are TRBV10-3 and TRBJ2-3, with D uncertain. CDR3 size: 16 residues. V lost 2 bases, J lost 3 bases, and 15 bases lay in between. CDR1 is ENHRY, CDR2 SYGVKD, per germline. The CDR3 sequence is CAISEPLLARTDTQYF. In nucleotides, the CDR3 is TGTGCCATCAGTGAGCCCCTACTGGCTAGAACAGATACGCAGTATTTT.

V gene TRBV11-2 combines with J gene TRBJ1-5; D remains ambiguous. CDR3 length: 13 amino acids. CDR1 is SGHAT and CDR2 is FQNNGV in the germline V gene. V was pared by 4 bases and J by 3 bases, with 7 bases between. The CDR3 coding sequence is TGTGCCAGCAGCTGGACCCTCAATCAGCCCCAGCATTTT. It is translated as CASSWTLNQPQHF.

V gene TRBV12-3 or TRBV12-4 combines with J gene TRBJ2-7, with D perhaps matching TRBD1 (5 bases). The CDR3 is 14 amino acids. Trimming shortened V by 6 bases and J by 9 bases, and 21 bases separated the two germline ends. The CDR3: CASRPFLGAARQYF. CDR3 in DNA: TGTGCCAGCAGGCCCTTTTTAGGGGCTGCACGGCAGTACTTC.

This clonotype was seen more than once but under ten times. CDR3: CASSPYRDRTATNEKLFF. The CDR3 nucleotides are TGTGCCAGCAGCCCGTACCGGGACAGAACGGCAACTAATGAAAAACTGTTTTTT. The chain recombines TRBV7-2 with TRBJ1-4, with TRBD1 identical over 7 bases. V shed 5 bases, J shed 0 bases, and the junction held 12 bases outside the gene matches. Germline loops: CDR1 SGHTA, CDR2 FQGNSA. This CDR3 spans 18 amino acids. Full variable domain (rest looked up from reference TRBV7-2 and TRBJ1-4): GAGVSQSPSNKVTEKGKDVELRCDPISGHTALYWYRQSLGQGLEFLIYFQGNSAPDKSGLPSDRFSAERTGGSVSTLTIQRTQQEDSAVYLCASSPYRDRTATNEKLFFGSGTQLSVL.

The chain recombines TRBV12-3 or TRBV12-4 with TRBJ1-2, with D possibly matching TRBD1 (6 bases). The CDR3 consists of 15 residues. Trimming removed 3 bases at V and 5 bases at J, with 16 bases between. The CDR3: CASSFPLEGGYGYTF. The CDR3 DNA reads as TGTGCCAGCAGTTTCCCTCTCGAGGGGGGGTATGGCTACACCTTC.